This T cell receptor (beta chain) stems from a study of T cell responses to AZD1222 COVID-19 vaccine. The CDR3 length is 13 residues. Between the trimmed V and J ends, which lost 4 bases and 5 bases, there was a span of 11 bases. Germline V gives CDR1 MNHEY, CDR2 SMNVEV (reference sequence). The repertoire was sequenced with immunoSEQ multiplex PCR; TCRdb's copy has only in-frame clones and lacks some. Among 120,000 to 150,000 clones listed, about 90% were seen once. Source: peripheral blood, taken on day 0 of AZD1222 vaccination. This sequence joins TRBV27 and TRBJ1-2; D not resolved. The receptor's source is an adult in good health. CDR3 DNA sequence: TGTGCCAGCAGTTCCCGAGACGGGTATGGCTACACCTTC. Protein product: CASSSRDGYGYTF.